This T cell receptor (beta chain) originates from a study of OX40 agonist ivuxolimab in advanced cancers. Overall study results and limits: CD8+ T cells (on average) carried more expanded clones than CD4+ T cells.

The CDR3 consists of 15 residues. Generated by immunoSEQ multiplex PCR, the TCRdb table keeps only in-frame clones and is missing some. This table has around 71,000 clones, approximately 86% appearing once. Worth noting for this clone: The target antigen is unknown.

Patients with autoimmune history or systemic immunosuppression were excluded. This chain connects TRBV12-1 to TRBJ2-7; TRBD2, the D gene given by the table, was not confirmed from the DNA. TRBV12-1 constitutes a pseudogene. This receptor was identified in an adult with an advanced solid tumor such as melanoma, head and neck, liver or kidney cancer. The sample was CD4+ or CD8+ T cells sorted from blood, taken in a trial of the OX40 agonist ivuxolimab. The CDR3 DNA reads as TGTGCCAGCAGCTTGCACCGGGCGGGGTTTTACGAGCAGTACTTC. Encoded protein: CASSLHRAGFYEQYF.